The source of this T cell receptor (beta chain) is a study of human T cells and chemical hapten exposure. Using its own MiXCR run on the RACE reads, TCRdb lists one record per CDR3 protein. The sample shows 45,000 to 60,000 distinct CDR3 sequences, about 9.6% of them seen only once. The CDR3 spans 17 residues. V was clipped by 1 base and J by 1 base; unmatched bases: 6. Germline values: CDR1 DFQATT, CDR2 SNEGSKA (reference sequence). The table lists this clonotype with many counts. The time point is: patch test 1, 2 weeks after DPC sensitization. Stated treatment: therapeutic diphenylcyclopropenone sensitization with weekly scalp DPC.

The sample was whole blood, taken in connection with sensitization to the hapten diphenylcyclopropenone (DPC). The V gene is TRBV20-1, the J gene TRBJ2-5; TRBD2 aligns across 13 bases. The origin of this receptor is a woman between 40 and 55 years old with alopecia areata. Some clones in this sample may be carry-over from other donors' samples. CDR3 loop: CSARGPGLAGPQETQYF. CDR3 nucleotide sequence: TGCAGTGCTAGAGGGCCGGGACTAGCGGGGCCCCAAGAGACCCAGTACTTC.